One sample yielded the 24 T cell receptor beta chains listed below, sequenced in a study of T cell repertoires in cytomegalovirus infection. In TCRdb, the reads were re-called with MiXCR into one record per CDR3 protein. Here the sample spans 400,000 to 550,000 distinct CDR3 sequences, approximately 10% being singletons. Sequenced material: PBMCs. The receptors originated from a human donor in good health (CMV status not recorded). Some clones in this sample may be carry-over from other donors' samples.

The CDR3 sequence is CAIGTGNTEAFF. The CDR3 DNA is TGTGCCATCGGGACAGGGAACACTGAAGCTTTCTTT. The chain has TRBV10-3 and TRBJ1-1; 8 bases are a match to TRBD1. V shed 8 bases, J shed 1 base, and the junction held 0 bases outside the gene matches. This CDR3 has 12 amino acids. The germline gives CDR1 ENHRY, CDR2 SYGVKD.

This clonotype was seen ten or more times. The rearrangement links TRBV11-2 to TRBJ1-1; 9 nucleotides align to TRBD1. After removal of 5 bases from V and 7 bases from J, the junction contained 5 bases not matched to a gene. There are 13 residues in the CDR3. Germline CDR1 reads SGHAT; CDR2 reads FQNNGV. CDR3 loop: CASSRTGDGEAFF. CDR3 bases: TGTGCCAGCAGCCGGACAGGGGACGGTGAAGCTTTCTTT.

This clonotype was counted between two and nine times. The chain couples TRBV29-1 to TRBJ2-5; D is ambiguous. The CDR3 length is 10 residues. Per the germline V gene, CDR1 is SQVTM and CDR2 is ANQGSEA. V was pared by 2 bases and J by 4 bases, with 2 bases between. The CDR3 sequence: CSVELETQYF. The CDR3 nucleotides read TGCAGCGTTGAACTAGAGACCCAGTACTTC.

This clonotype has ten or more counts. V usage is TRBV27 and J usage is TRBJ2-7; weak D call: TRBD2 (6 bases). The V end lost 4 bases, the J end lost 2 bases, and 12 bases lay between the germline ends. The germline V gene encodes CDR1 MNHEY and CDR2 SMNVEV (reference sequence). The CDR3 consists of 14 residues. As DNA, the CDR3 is TGTGCCAGCAGTTGGCTGCGGGGAGCCTACGAGCAGTACTTC. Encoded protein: CASSWLRGAYEQYF.

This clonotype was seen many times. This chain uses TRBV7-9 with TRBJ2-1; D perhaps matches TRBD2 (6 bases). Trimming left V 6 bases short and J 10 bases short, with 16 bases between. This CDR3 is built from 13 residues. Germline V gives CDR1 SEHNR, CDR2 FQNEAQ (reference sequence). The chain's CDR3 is CASSFERAREQFF. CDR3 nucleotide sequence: TGTGCCAGCAGTTTCGAGCGGGCCAGGGAGCAGTTCTTC.

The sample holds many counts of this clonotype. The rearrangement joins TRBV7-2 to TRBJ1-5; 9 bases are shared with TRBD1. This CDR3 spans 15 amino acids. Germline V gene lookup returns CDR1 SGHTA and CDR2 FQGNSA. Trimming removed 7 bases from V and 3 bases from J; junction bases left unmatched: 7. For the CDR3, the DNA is TGTGCCAGCACCCGGGGGACAGGGTACAATCAGCCCCAGCATTTT. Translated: CASTRGTGYNQPQHF.

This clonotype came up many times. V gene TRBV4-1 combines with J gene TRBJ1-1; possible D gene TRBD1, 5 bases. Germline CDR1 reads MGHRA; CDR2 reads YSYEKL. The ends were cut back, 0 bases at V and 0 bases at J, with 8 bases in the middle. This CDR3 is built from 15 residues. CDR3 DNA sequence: TGCGCCAGCAGCCAAGAGGGGGGAATGAACACTGAAGCTTTCTTT. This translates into CASSQEGGMNTEAFF.

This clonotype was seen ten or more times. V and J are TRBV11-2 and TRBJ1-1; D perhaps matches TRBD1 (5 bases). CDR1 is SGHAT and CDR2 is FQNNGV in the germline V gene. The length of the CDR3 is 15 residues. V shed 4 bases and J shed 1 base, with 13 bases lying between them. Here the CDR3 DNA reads TGTGCCAGCAGCTGGGTTGGGCAGGGGAACACTGAAGCTTTCTTT. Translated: CASSWVGQGNTEAFF.

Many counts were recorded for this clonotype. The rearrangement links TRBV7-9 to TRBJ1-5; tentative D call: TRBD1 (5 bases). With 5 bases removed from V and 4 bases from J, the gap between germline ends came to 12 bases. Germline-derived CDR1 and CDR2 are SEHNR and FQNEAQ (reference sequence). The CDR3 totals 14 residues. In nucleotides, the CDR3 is TGTGCCAGCAGCCGGGGGGGGATGAATCAGCCCCAGCATTTT. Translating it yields CASSRGGMNQPQHF.

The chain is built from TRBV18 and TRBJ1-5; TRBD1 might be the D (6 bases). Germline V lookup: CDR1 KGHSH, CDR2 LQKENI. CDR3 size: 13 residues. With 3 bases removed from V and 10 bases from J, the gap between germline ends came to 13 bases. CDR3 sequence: CASSPRTEHPQHF. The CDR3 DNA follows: TGTGCCAGCTCACCCAGGACAGAACACCCCCAGCATTTT.

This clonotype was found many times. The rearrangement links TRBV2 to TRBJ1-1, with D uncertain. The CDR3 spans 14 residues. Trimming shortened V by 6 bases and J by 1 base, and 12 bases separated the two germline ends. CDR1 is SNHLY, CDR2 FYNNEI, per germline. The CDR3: CASSGEGGNTEAFF. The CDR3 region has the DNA TGTGCCAGCAGCGGTGAGGGAGGGAACACTGAAGCTTTCTTT.

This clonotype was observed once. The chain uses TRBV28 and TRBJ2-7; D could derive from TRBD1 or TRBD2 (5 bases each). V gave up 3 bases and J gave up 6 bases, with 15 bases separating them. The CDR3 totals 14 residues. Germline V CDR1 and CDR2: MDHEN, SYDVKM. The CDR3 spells CASSLAREWSEQYF. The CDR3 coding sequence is TGTGCCAGCAGTTTGGCCAGGGAGTGGTCCGAGCAGTACTTC. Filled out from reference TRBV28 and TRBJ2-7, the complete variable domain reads DVKVTQSSRYLVKRTGEKVFLECVQDMDHENMFWYRQDPGLGLRLIYFSYDVKMKEKGDIPEGYSVSREKKERFSLILESASTNQTSMYLCASSLAREWSEQYFGPGTRLTVT.

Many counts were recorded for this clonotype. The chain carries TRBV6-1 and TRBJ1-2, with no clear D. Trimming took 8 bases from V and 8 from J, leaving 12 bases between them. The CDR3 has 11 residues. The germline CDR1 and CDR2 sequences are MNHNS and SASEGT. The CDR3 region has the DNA TGTGCCAGCTTCGGGGTTATCGGCTACACCTTC. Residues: CASFGVIGYTF.

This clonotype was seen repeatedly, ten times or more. The CDR3 DNA follows: TGCAGTGCTAGAGGGAGGAGCTCCTACGAGCAGTACTTC. It codes for CSARGRSSYEQYF. The V and J genes are TRBV20-1 and TRBJ2-7, with a possible D match to TRBD2 (5 bases). The CDR3 has 13 residues. The V end lost 1 base, the J end lost 0 bases, and 7 bases lay between the germline ends. From germline, CDR1 is DFQATT and CDR2 SNEGSKA (reference sequence).

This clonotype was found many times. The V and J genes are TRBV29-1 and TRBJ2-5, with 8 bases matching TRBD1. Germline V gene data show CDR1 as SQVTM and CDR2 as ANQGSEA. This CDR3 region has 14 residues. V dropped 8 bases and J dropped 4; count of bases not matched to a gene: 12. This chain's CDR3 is CSCGQGAGVETQYF. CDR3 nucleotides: TGCAGCTGCGGGCAGGGGGCTGGGGTAGAGACCCAGTACTTC.

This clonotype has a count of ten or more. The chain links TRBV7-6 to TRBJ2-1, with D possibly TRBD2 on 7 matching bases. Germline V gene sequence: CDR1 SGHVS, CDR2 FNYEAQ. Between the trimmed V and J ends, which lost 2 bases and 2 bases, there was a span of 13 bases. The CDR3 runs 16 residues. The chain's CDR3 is CASSLMGGAAYNEQFF. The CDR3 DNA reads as TGTGCCAGCAGCTTAATGGGGGGGGCGGCCTACAATGAGCAGTTCTTC.

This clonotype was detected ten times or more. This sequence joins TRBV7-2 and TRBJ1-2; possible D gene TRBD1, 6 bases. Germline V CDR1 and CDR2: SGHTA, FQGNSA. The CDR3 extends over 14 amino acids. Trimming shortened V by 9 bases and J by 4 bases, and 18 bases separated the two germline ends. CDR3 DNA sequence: TGTGCCAGGGGGGGCAGGGAAAACGGCTATGGCTACACCTTC. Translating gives CARGGRENGYGYTF.

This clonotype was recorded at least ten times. The CDR3 is CASSLERPGLLYSNQPQHF. Here the CDR3 DNA reads TGTGCCAGCAGCTTAGAGAGACCCGGGCTCCTCTATAGCAATCAGCCCCAGCATTTT. The rearrangement uses TRBV7-9 and TRBJ1-5, with D unclear. Trimming cost V 1 base and J 0 bases, with 19 bases left between them. Germline V gene lookup returns CDR1 SEHNR and CDR2 FQNEAQ (reference sequence). CDR3 length: 19 amino acids.

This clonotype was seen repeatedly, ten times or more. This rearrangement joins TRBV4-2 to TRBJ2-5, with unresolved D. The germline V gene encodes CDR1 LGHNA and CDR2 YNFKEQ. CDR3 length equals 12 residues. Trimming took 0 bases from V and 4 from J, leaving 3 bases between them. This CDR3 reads CASSQDRETQYF. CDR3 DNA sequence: TGTGCCAGCAGCCAAGATCGAGAGACCCAGTACTTC.

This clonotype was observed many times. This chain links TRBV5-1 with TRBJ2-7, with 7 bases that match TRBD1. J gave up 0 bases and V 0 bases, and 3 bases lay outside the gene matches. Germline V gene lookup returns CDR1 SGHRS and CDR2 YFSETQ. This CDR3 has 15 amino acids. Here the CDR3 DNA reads TGCGCCAGCAGCTTGGGGGGGACAGACTCCTACGAGCAGTACTTC. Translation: CASSLGGTDSYEQYF.

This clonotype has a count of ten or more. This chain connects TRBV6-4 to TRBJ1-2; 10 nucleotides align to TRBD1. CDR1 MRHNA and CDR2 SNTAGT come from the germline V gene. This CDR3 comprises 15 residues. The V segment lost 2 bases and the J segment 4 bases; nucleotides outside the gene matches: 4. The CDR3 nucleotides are TGTGCCAGCAGTGACCCGGACAGGGGGGTCTATGGCTACACCTTC. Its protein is CASSDPDRGVYGYTF.

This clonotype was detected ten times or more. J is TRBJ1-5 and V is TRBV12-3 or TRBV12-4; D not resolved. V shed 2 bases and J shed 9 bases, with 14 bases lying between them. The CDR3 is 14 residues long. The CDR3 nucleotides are TGTGCCAGCAGTTTATTACCAGAAGCGTCGCCCCAGCATTTT. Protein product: CASSLLPEASPQHF.

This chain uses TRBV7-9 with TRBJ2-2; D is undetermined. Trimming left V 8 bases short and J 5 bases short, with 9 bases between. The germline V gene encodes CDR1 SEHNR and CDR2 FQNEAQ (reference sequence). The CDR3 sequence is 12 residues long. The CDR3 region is CASPEITGELFF. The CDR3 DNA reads TGTGCCAGCCCAGAGATAACCGGGGAGCTGTTTTTT.

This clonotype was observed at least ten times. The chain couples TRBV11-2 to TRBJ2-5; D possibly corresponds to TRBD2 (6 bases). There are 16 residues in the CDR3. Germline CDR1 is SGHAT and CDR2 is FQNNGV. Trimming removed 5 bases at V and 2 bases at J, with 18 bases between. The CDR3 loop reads CASSHNLGRGQETQYF. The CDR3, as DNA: TGTGCCAGCAGCCATAATCTAGGACGGGGGCAAGAGACCCAGTACTTC.